This TCR beta chain is drawn from a study of shared clonotypes between healthy human individuals. The study, taken as a whole, reports: Clonotypes shared by all four sorted-subset donors had higher generation probabilities than non-shared clonotypes.

Naive CD8 cells lacked CD45RO and underwent positive selection for CCR7, leaving out terminally differentiated effector memory CD45RA+ cells. V dropped 2 bases and J dropped 3 bases, with 11 bases sitting between them. Germline CDR1 reads LGHNA; CDR2 reads YSLEER. The length of the CDR3 is 15 residues. As regards this clone: Its antigen is as yet unknown.

The authors split each subset's genomic DNA evenly across several immunoSEQ plates. This table comes from immunoSEQ multiplex PCR, and its TCRdb copy is limited to in-frame clones, with some not included. Of hundreds of thousands of clones in the sample, 90% to 95% were seen once. The V call is TRBV4-3, the J call TRBJ1-5; TRBD1 is a possible D gene (5 bases). The receptor was isolated from a man aged 30 to 45 in good health. Input material: naive CD8+ T cells sorted from blood. For the CDR3, the DNA is TGCGCCAGCAGCCAATCAGGGCTCGCCAATCAGCCCCAGCATTTT. Translating it yields CASSQSGLANQPQHF.